This TCR beta chain stems from a study of CD8+CD57+ T cells in acquired aplastic anemia. Study summary: Mean yield of DNA from sorted CD4+ and CD8+ cells was roughly 3.4 ug. On average, healthy donors gave about 11 million reads for CD4+ cells.

At least ten counts were recorded for this clonotype. Its antigen is not identified. Study findings and constraints: Overlapping CD8+ CDR3 repertoires of patients and controls contained nearly 30 shared sequences. Patients versus controls showed no significant CD8+ Simpson's diversity difference.

Genomic DNA provided the template from which TCR beta VDJ and CDR3 profiles were obtained. MiXCR, applied by TCRdb to the reads, yields one record per CDR3 protein. The sample has 100,000 to 130,000 distinct CDR3 sequences, around 50% seen once. The CDR3 contains 13 residues. With 0 bases removed from V and 5 bases from J, the gap between germline ends came to 7 bases. From germline, CDR1 is LGHNA and CDR2 YSLEER. The receptor was derived from a human donor in good health, serving as a control. Sequenced: sorted CD4+, CD8+, or CD8+CD57+ T cells (not recorded which) from PBMCs. This sequence joins TRBV4-3 and TRBJ2-5, with D hard to call. Here the CDR3 reads CASSQDPTETQYF. DNA for the CDR3: TGCGCCAGCAGCCAAGATCCTACTGAGACCCAGTACTTC.